What follows is one T cell receptor (beta chain) and its context. The data are from a study of blood T cell repertoires in COVID-19. Study as a whole: Both acute and convalescent COVID-19 samples were obtained from the United States, Italy and Spain.

Source study methods: The assay estimated nucleated cells by amplifying reference gene primers. Only in-frame clones appear in the TCRdb table, and some are missing; sequencing was by immunoSEQ multiplex PCR. V and J calls and clone size follow that table, whereas D and trimming were derived from the DNA. The top ten clones hold over 7.5% of a sample with about 69,000 clones, around 83% of them seen once. Trimming removed 5 bases from V and 0 bases from J; junction bases left unmatched: 7. From germline, CDR1 is SGHTA and CDR2 FQGNSA. The CDR3 is made up of 17 amino acids. The receptor comes from a woman of 80 years or more with acute or convalescent COVID-19. The chain recombines TRBV7-2 with TRBJ2-6; 7 bases are a match to TRBD1. Sequencing was performed on peripheral blood. This chain's CDR3 is CASSITGVSSGANVLTF. The CDR3 bases are TGTGCCAGCAGCATCACAGGGGTCAGCTCTGGGGCCAACGTCCTGACTTTC.